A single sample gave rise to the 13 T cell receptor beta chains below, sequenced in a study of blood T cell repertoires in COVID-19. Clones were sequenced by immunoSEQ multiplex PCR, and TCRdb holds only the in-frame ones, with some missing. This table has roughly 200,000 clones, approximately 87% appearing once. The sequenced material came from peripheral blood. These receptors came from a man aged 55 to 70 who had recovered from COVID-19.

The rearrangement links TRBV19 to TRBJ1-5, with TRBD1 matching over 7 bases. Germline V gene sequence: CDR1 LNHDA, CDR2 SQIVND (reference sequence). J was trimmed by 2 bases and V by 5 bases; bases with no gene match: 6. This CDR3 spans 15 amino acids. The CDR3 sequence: CASSRDRGGNQPQHF. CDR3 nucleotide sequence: TGTGCCAGTAGTCGGGACAGAGGCGGCAATCAGCCCCAGCATTTT.

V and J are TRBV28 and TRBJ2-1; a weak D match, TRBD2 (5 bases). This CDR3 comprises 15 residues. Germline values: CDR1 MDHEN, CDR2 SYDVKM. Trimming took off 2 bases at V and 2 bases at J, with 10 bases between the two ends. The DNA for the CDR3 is TGTGCCAGCAGTTTAACCGGGGTAACCTACAATGAGCAGTTCTTC. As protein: CASSLTGVTYNEQFF.

CDR3 amino acids: CASSLAPLAGDHNEQFF. The CDR3 coding sequence is TGCGCCAGCAGCTTGGCCCCCCTAGCGGGCGACCACAATGAGCAGTTCTTC. The rearrangement links TRBV5-1 to TRBJ2-1, with 8 positions matching TRBD2. The CDR3 is 17 amino acids. With V trimmed by 0 bases and J by 5 bases, 10 bases remained unmatched. In germline, CDR1 is SGHRS, CDR2 YFSETQ.

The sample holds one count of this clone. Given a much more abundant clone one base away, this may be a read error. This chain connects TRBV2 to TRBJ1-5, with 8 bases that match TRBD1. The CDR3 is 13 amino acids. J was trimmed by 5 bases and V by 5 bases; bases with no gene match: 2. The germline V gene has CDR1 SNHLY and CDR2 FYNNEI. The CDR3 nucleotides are TGTGCCAGCAGTACAGGGGGGGATCAGCCCCAGCATTTT. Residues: CASSTGGDQPQHF. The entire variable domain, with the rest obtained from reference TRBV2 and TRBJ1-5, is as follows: EPEVTQTPSHQVTQMGQEVILRCVPISNHLYFYWYRQILGQKVEFLVSFYNNEISEKSEIFDDQFSVERPDGSNFTLKIRSTKLEDSAMYFCASSTGGDQPQHFGDGTRLSIL.

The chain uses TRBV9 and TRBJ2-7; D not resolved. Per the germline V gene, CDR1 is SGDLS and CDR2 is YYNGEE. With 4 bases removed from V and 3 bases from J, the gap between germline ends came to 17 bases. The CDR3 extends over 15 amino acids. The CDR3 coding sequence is TGTGCCAGCAGCCCCTACGACTCCCCTATCTACGAGCAGTACTTC. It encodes CASSPYDSPIYEQYF.

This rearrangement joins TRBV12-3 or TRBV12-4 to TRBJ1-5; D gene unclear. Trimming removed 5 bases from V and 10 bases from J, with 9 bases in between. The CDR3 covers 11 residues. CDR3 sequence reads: CASSTRGPQHF. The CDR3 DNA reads TGTGCCAGCAGTACGAGAGGACCCCAGCATTTT.

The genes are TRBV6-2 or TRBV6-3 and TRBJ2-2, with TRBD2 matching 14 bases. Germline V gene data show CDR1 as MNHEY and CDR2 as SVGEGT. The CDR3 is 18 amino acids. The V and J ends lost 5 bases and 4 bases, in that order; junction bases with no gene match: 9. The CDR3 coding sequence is TGTGCCAGCAGTGATGGGACTAGCGGGAGACCGCGCACCGGGGAGCTGTTTTTT. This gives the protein CASSDGTSGRPRTGELFF.

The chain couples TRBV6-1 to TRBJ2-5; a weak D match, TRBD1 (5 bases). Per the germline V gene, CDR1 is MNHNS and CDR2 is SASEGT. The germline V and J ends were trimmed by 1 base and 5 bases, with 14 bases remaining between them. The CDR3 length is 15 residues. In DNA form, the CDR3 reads TGTGCCAGCAGTGAAGGGAGCGCAGGGATGGAGACCCAGTACTTC. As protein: CASSEGSAGMETQYF.

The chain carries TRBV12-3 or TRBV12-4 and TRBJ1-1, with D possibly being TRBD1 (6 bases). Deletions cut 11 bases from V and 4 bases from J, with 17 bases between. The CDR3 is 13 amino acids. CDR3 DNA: TGTGCCCTCACGCGGGGGGGCTTCACTGAAGCTTTCTTT. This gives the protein CALTRGGFTEAFF.

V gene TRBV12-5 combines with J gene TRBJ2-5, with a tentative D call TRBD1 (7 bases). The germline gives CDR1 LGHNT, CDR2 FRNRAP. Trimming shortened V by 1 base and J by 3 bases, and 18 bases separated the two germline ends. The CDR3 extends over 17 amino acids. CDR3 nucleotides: TGTGCTAGTGGTTTGGGCCACAGGGGTGGGGAGGAAGAGACCCAGTACTTC. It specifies CASGLGHRGGEEETQYF. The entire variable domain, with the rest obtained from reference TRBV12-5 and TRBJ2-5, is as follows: DARVTQTPRHKVTEMGQEVTMRCQPILGHNTVFWYRQTMMQGLELLAYFRNRAPLDDSGMPKDRFSAEMPDATLATLKIQPSEPRDSAVYFCASGLGHRGGEEETQYFGPGTRLLVL.

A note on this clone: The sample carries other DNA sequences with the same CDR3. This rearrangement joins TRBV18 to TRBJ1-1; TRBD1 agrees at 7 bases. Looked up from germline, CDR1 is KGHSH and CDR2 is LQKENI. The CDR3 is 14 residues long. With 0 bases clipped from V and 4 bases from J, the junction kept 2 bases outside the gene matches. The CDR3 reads CASSPPDRVTEAFF. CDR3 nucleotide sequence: TGTGCCAGCTCACCACCAGACAGGGTCACTGAAGCTTTCTTT.

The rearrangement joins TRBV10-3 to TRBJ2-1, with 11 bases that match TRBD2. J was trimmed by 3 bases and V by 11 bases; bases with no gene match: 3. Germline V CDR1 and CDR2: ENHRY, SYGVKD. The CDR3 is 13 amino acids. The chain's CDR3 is CAVGTSGYNEQFF. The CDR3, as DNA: TGTGCCGTTGGGACTAGCGGCTACAATGAGCAGTTCTTC.

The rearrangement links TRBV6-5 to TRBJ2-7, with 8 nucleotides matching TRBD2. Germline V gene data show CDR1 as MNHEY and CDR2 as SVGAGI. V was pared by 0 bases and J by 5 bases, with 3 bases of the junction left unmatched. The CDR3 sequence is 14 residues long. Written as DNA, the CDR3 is TGTGCCAGCAGTTACTCACAGCGGGAGCACGAGCAGTACTTC. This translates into CASSYSQREHEQYF.